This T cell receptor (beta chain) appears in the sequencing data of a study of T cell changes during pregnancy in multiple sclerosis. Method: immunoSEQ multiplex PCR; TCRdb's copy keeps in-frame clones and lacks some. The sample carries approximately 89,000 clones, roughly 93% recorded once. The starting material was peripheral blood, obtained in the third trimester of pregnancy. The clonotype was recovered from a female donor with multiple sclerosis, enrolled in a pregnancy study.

The CDR3 DNA follows: TGTGCCAGCAGCCTAGACCCCGCTGGTCGGGAAAAACTGTTTTTT. Its protein is CASSLDPAGREKLFF. The chain carries TRBV6-5 and TRBJ1-4, with D unclear. The CDR3 extends over 15 amino acids. V was pared by 6 bases and J by 8 bases, with 19 bases between. CDR1 MNHEY and CDR2 SVGAGI come from the germline V gene.